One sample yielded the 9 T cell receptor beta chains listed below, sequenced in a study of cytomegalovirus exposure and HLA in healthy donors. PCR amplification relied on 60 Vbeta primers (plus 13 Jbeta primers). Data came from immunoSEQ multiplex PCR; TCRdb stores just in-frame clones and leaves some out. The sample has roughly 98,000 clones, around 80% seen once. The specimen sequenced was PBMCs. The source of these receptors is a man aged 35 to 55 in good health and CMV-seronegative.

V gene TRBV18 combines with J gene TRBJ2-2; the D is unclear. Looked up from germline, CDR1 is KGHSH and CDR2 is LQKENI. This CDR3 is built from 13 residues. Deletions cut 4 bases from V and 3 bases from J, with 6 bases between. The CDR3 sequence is CASSLQDTGELFF. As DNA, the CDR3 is TGTGCCAGCTCACTGCAGGACACCGGGGAGCTGTTTTTT.

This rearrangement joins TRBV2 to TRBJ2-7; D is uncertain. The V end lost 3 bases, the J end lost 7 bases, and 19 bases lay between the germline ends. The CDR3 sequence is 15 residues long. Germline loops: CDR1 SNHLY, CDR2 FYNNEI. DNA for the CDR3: TGTGCCAGCAGTGATTACGGAGCCACAATTAGGGAGCAGTACTTC. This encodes CASSDYGATIREQYF.

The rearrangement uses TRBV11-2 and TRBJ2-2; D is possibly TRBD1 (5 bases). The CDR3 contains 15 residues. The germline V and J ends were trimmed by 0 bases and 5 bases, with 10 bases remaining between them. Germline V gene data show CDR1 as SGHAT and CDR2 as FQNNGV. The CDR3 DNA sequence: TGTGCCAGCAGCTTAGAAGGGGAAGGTACCGGGGAGCTGTTTTTT. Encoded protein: CASSLEGEGTGELFF.

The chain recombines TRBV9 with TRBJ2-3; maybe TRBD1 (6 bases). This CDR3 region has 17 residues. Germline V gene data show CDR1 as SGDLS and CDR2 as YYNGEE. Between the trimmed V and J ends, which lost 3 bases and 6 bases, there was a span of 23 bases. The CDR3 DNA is TGTGCCAGCAGCGCGCCCGGAACAACAGGGCCTCGCGATACGCAGTATTTT. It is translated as CASSAPGTTGPRDTQYF. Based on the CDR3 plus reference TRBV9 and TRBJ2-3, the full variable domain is DSGVTQTPKHLITATGQRVTLRCSPRSGDLSVYWYQQSLDQGLQFLIQYYNGEERAKGNILERFSAQQFPDLHSELNLSSLELGDSALYFCASSAPGTTGPRDTQYFGPGTRLTVL.

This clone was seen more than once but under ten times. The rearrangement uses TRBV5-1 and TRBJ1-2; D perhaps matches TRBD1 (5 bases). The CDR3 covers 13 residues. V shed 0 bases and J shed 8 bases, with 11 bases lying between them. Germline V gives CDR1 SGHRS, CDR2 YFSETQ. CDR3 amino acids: CASSLEGELGYTF. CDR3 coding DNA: TGCGCCAGCAGCTTGGAAGGGGAACTCGGCTACACCTTC.

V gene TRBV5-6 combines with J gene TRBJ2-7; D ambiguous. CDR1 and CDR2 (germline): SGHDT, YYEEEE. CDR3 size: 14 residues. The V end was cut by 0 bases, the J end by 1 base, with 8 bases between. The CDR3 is CASSLAHTSYEQYF. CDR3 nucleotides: TGTGCCAGCAGCTTGGCCCATACATCCTACGAGCAGTACTTC. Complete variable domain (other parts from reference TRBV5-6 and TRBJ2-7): DAGVTQSPTHLIKTRGQQVTLRCSPKSGHDTVSWYQQALGQGPQFIFQYYEEEERQRGNFPDRFSGHQFPNYSSELNVNALLLGDSALYLCASSLAHTSYEQYFGPGTRLTVT.

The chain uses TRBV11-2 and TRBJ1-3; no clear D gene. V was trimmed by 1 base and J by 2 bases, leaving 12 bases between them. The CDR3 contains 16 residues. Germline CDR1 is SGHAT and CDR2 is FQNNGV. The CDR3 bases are TGTGCCAGCAGCTTAGGAGGCAGACTGACTGGAAACACCATATATTTT. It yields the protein CASSLGGRLTGNTIYF. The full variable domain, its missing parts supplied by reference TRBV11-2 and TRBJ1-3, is EAGVAQSPRYKIIEKRQSVAFWCNPISGHATLYWYQQILGQGPKLLIQFQNNGVVDDSQLPKDRFSAERLKGVDSTLKIQPAKLEDSAVYLCASSLGGRLTGNTIYFGEGSWLTVV.

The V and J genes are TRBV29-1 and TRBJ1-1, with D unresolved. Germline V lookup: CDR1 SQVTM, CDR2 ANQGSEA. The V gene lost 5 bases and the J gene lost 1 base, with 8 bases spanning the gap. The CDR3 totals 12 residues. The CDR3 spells CSVQEGNTEAFF. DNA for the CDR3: TGCAGCGTTCAGGAAGGGAACACTGAAGCTTTCTTT.

The DNA of the CDR3 is TGTGCCAGCAGCCAGTACAGGGGGCGGGGTGGCTACACCTTC. The encoded protein is CASSQYRGRGGYTF. The rearrangement links TRBV6-5 to TRBJ1-2, with TRBD1 matching 9 bases. The V and J ends lost 6 bases and 7 bases, in that order; junction bases with no gene match: 9. This CDR3 is 14 amino acids long. CDR1 and CDR2 from the germline V gene are MNHEY and SVGAGI.